The 21 T cell receptor beta chains below come from one sample, sequenced in a study of T-cell reconstitution after alpha-beta-depleted transplantation in children. TCRbeta library construction was performed incorporating unique molecular identifiers. TCRdb fed the PCR reads into MiXCR, producing one record per CDR3 protein. The sample carries 150,000 to 250,000 distinct CDR3 sequences, 14% to 15% recorded once. This specimen was PBMCs from the stem cell graft donor, taken from the stem cell graft. The receptors stem from a human donor who donated a stem cell graft to a child with acute lymphoblastic leukemia.

This clonotype has only a few counts. CDR3 in DNA: TGCAGTGCTAGAGTCTCCGAGAATGAGCAGTTCTTC. Its protein product is CSARVSENEQFF. This chain joins TRBV20-1 and TRBJ2-1; D not resolved. Germline V gene sequence: CDR1 DFQATT, CDR2 SNEGSKA (reference sequence). The CDR3 is 12 amino acids. Trimming pared 1 base from V and 7 bases from J, leaving 8 bases between.

This clonotype was recorded many times. The chain recombines TRBV7-2 with TRBJ2-3, with 10 bases lining up with TRBD2. CDR1 and CDR2 from the germline V gene are SGHTA and FQGNSA. The CDR3 length is 14 residues. The junction had 3 bases not matched to a gene; V was cut back by 6 bases and J by 3 bases. The DNA of the CDR3 is TGTGCCAGCAGGAAGGGACTAGCGACAGATACGCAGTATTTT. Encoded protein: CASRKGLATDTQYF.

This clonotype was recorded many times. This rearrangement joins TRBV5-1 to TRBJ2-1, with 12 bases that match TRBD2. V shed 1 base, J shed 8 bases, and the junction held 4 bases outside the gene matches. This CDR3 is 15 amino acids long. Germline V gene data show CDR1 as SGHRS and CDR2 as YFSETQ. The CDR3 DNA reads as TGCGCCAGCAGCTTGACTAGCGGGAGGTTGGATGAGCAGTTCTTC. Protein sequence: CASSLTSGRLDEQFF.

The table lists this clonotype with many counts. The V gene is TRBV28, the J gene TRBJ1-1, with TRBD1 matching over 10 bases. The V gene's germline CDR1 is MDHEN and CDR2 SYDVKM. The CDR3 extends over 15 amino acids. Germline trimming cut 5 bases from V and 4 bases from J; bases unmatched to any gene: 7. CDR3 amino acids: CASSLPGQGLTEAFF. CDR3 DNA sequence: TGTGCCAGCAGTCTGCCGGGACAGGGGCTCACTGAAGCTTTCTTT.

This clonotype was recorded at least ten times. The DNA for the CDR3 is TGTGCCAGCATCGAAGGTCAAGGGGACTACAATGAGCAGTTCTTC. Amino acid sequence: CASIEGQGDYNEQFF. V gene TRBV12-3 or TRBV12-4 combines with J gene TRBJ2-1; D is possibly TRBD1 (5 bases). V was cut by 7 bases and J by 3 bases, with 16 bases left in between. This CDR3 comprises 15 residues.

This clonotype has more than one count but fewer than ten. This rearrangement joins TRBV6-1 to TRBJ2-6; 8 bases map to TRBD1. The CDR3 is 18 residues long. V dropped 6 bases and J dropped 1; count of bases not matched to a gene: 11. Per germline, CDR1 MNHNS and CDR2 SASEGT. CDR3 loop: CASRPDRGPFSGANVLTF. In DNA, the CDR3 is TGTGCCAGCAGACCCGACAGGGGCCCGTTTTCTGGGGCCAACGTCCTGACTTTC.

There are a few counts of this clonotype. V is TRBV12-3 or TRBV12-4 and J is TRBJ1-5, with TRBD1 matching 9 bases. V shed 4 bases, J shed 7 bases, and the junction held 8 bases outside the gene matches. This CDR3 contains 15 residues. CDR3 sequence (DNA): TGTGCCAGCAGTTCCCGGACAGGGGTCGGGCAGCCCCAGCATTTT. Protein sequence: CASSSRTGVGQPQHF.

This clonotype has ten or more counts. The chain carries TRBV12-3 or TRBV12-4 and TRBJ1-1, with 11 bases matching TRBD1. The CDR3 has 13 residues. V was clipped by 3 bases and J by 11 bases; unmatched bases: 5. This chain's CDR3 is CASSFAGQGAAFF. The CDR3 DNA follows: TGTGCCAGCAGTTTCGCTGGACAGGGGGCTGCTTTCTTT.

This clonotype was seen at least ten times. The rearrangement links TRBV19 to TRBJ2-1, with TRBD1 matching over 9 bases. J lost 6 bases, V lost 7 bases, and 4 bases had no gene match. The CDR3 length is 13 residues. Germline loops: CDR1 LNHDA, CDR2 SQIVND (reference sequence). CDR3 loop: CASTKDRGNEQFF. CDR3 sequence (DNA): TGTGCCAGTACCAAGGACAGGGGCAATGAGCAGTTCTTC.

The sample holds many counts of this clonotype. The chain joins TRBV3-1 to TRBJ2-7; possibly TRBD2 for D (5 bases). The CDR3 has 15 amino acids. Germline CDR1 is LGHDT and CDR2 is YNNKEL (reference sequence). Trimming removed 1 base from V and 1 base from J, with 11 bases in between. In DNA, the CDR3 is TGTGCCAGCAGCCAAGGCCCGGGGAGATCCTACGAGCAGTACTTC. Its translation: CASSQGPGRSYEQYF.

This clonotype was found many times. The CDR3 nucleotides read TGCGCCAGCAGCCAACTTTCAGGGGACACCGGGGAGCTGTTTTTT. Translating gives CASSQLSGDTGELFF. This chain links TRBV5-1 with TRBJ2-2; weak D call: TRBD1 (6 bases). V lost 4 bases, J lost 3 bases, and 13 bases lay in between. The CDR3 totals 15 residues. CDR1 and CDR2 (germline): SGHRS, YFSETQ.

This clonotype occurred a few times. The CDR3 DNA reads as TGCAGCGTTGAAGCCAGGGGTACGGGGAATGAGCAGTTCTTC. Protein product: CSVEARGTGNEQFF. The rearrangement uses TRBV29-1 and TRBJ2-1; perhaps TRBD1 as D (6 bases). Germline V gene lookup returns CDR1 SQVTM and CDR2 ANQGSEA. This CDR3 is built from 14 residues. The germline V and J ends were trimmed by 1 base and 7 bases, with 14 bases remaining between them.

This clonotype showed up many times. The rearrangement joins TRBV20-1 to TRBJ2-3; possible D gene TRBD2, 6 bases. Trimming cost V 4 bases and J 0 bases, with 14 bases left between them. The V gene's germline CDR1 is DFQATT and CDR2 SNEGSKA (reference sequence). The CDR3 contains 15 residues. The CDR3 loop reads CSATFLAWSTDTQYF. CDR3 sequence (DNA): TGCAGTGCTACCTTCCTAGCGTGGAGCACAGATACGCAGTATTTT.

This clonotype has ten or more counts. The gene calls are TRBV5-1 and TRBJ1-1; D may be TRBD1 (6 bases). The CDR3 is 14 amino acids. CDR1 is SGHRS and CDR2 is YFSETQ in the germline V gene. Trimming stripped 0 bases from V and 5 bases from J, with 11 bases between. The CDR3 sequence is CASSLATGRTEAFF. The CDR3 DNA follows: TGCGCCAGCAGCTTGGCCACAGGGAGGACTGAAGCTTTCTTT.

This clonotype has just one count. The genes are TRBV7-9 and TRBJ2-7; possibly TRBD1 or TRBD2 for D (5 bases each). This CDR3 contains 15 residues. V was trimmed by 5 bases and J by 2 bases, leaving 16 bases between them. Looked up from germline, CDR1 is SEHNR and CDR2 is FQNEAQ (reference sequence). The chain's CDR3 is CASSDPRGPTYEQYF. The CDR3 bases are TGTGCCAGCAGCGACCCTCGGGGACCTACCTACGAGCAGTACTTC.

This clonotype was picked up many times. The V call is TRBV10-3, the J call TRBJ1-1; 12 bases align to TRBD1. The junction had 8 bases not matched to a gene; V was cut back by 3 bases and J by 0 bases. This CDR3 has 18 residues. Looked up from germline, CDR1 is ENHRY and CDR2 is SYGVKD. The CDR3, as DNA: TGTGCCATCAGTGATGACCTCGGGACAGGGGGCCTGAACACTGAAGCTTTCTTT. This translates into CAISDDLGTGGLNTEAFF.

In this sample, this clonotype turned up a few times. The genes are TRBV25-1 and TRBJ1-2, with D possibly matching TRBD1 (5 bases). V gave up 1 base and J gave up 4 bases, with 10 bases separating them. The CDR3 covers 14 residues. Germline lookup yields CDR1 MGHDK and CDR2 SYGVNS. In nucleotides, the CDR3 is TGTGCCAGCAGTGAATGGGGCGGAGGCTATGGCTACACCTTC. Protein: CASSEWGGGYGYTF.

The chain couples TRBV5-1 to TRBJ1-1; 7 bases match TRBD1. The CDR3 sequence is 17 residues long. Losses at the gene ends were 1 base for V and 1 base for J; bases not matched to a gene: 10. CDR1 is SGHRS and CDR2 is YFSETQ in the germline V gene. CDR3 sequence reads: CASSLFGTGQPNTEAFF. The CDR3 DNA reads as TGCGCCAGCAGCTTGTTTGGTACGGGACAGCCGAACACTGAAGCTTTCTTT.

This clonotype appeared many times. DNA of the CDR3: TGTGCCAGCAGTCCCCACGGGCCCTCGAACACTGAAGCTTTCTTT. Its translation is CASSPHGPSNTEAFF. This chain uses TRBV28 with TRBJ1-1; D is unresolved. The CDR3 contains 15 residues. In germline, CDR1 is MDHEN, CDR2 SYDVKM. The V gene lost 5 bases and the J gene lost 1 base, with 14 bases spanning the gap.

The chain carries TRBV5-1 and TRBJ2-2, with 8 bases that match TRBD2. J was trimmed by 6 bases and V by 0 bases; bases with no gene match: 4. CDR3 length: 15 residues. Germline V gene lookup returns CDR1 SGHRS and CDR2 YFSETQ. The CDR3 region has the DNA TGCGCCAGCAGCTTGGGGAGCGGGAGATCCGGGGAGCTGTTTTTT. Translation gives CASSLGSGRSGELFF.

This clonotype was seen at least ten times. The rearrangement links TRBV5-5 to TRBJ1-3, with 7 bases identical to TRBD1. The germline CDR1 and CDR2 sequences are SGHKS and YYEKEE (reference sequence). The CDR3 is made up of 14 amino acids. With V trimmed by 4 bases and J by 3 bases, 4 bases remained unmatched. CDR3 residues: CASSRQGVGNTIYF. CDR3 nucleotide sequence: TGTGCCAGCAGCCGTCAGGGGGTTGGAAACACCATATATTTT. The whole variable domain, remainder taken from reference TRBV5-5 and TRBJ1-3, is DAGVTQSPTHLIKTRGQQVTLRCSPISGHKSVSWYQQVLGQGPQFIFQYYEKEERGRGNFPDRFSARQFPNYSSELNVNALLLGDSALYLCASSRQGVGNTIYFGEGSWLTVV.